The 11 T cell receptor beta chains given below trace back to one sample, sequenced in a study of T cells after yellow fever vaccination. TCRdb independently ran MiXCR on the 5' RACE reads; one entry per CDR3 protein. The table lists fewer than 400,000 distinct CDR3 sequences, under 7.5% of them singletons. The specimen was PBMCs, collected 5 days after the yellow fever booster vaccination. The receptors come from a man aged 25-40 years who received the YFV17D yellow fever vaccine.

The rearrangement uses TRBV5-1 and TRBJ2-7; 9 nucleotides line up with TRBD2. The CDR3 is 14 amino acids. The germline V gene has CDR1 SGHRS and CDR2 YFSETQ. J was trimmed by 3 bases and V by 8 bases; bases with no gene match: 9. CDR3 sequence reads: CASSRGGGFYEQYF. The CDR3 coding sequence is TGCGCCAGTAGCCGCGGGGGGGGATTCTACGAGCAGTACTTC.

The table lists this clonotype with many counts. The V call is TRBV11-2, the J call TRBJ2-2; weak D call: TRBD1 (5 bases). Germline V gene sequence: CDR1 SGHAT, CDR2 FQNNGV. The CDR3 contains 16 residues. V dropped 0 bases and J dropped 0 bases, with 8 bases sitting between them. CDR3 protein: CASSLETGSNTGELFF. The CDR3 nucleotides are TGTGCCAGCAGCTTAGAAACAGGCTCGAACACCGGGGAGCTGTTTTTT.

This clonotype was counted ten times or more. The chain has TRBV7-9 and TRBJ2-5; D might be TRBD1 or TRBD2, each matching 5 bases. The germline V and J ends were trimmed by 4 bases and 3 bases, with 18 bases remaining between them. Germline loops: CDR1 SEHNR, CDR2 FQNEAQ (reference sequence). The CDR3 totals 16 residues. The CDR3, as DNA: TGTGCCAGCAGCTCCGGGACCGGGACGCCCAAAGAGACCCAGTACTTC. Translating gives CASSSGTGTPKETQYF.

This chain joins TRBV15 and TRBJ1-6, with TRBD1 identical over 10 bases. Germline assignment: CDR1 LNHNV and CDR2 YYDKDF (reference sequence). There are 18 residues in the CDR3. The V segment lost 5 bases and the J segment 4 bases; nucleotides outside the gene matches: 11. The CDR3 DNA follows: TGTGCCACCAGCCGAAAAGCCGGGACAGGGGCTTATAATTCACCCCTCCACTTT. This sequence encodes CATSRKAGTGAYNSPLHF.

This clonotype was detected only a few times. The chain has TRBV19 and TRBJ1-1; 12 nucleotides agree with TRBD1. Germline V gene lookup returns CDR1 LNHDA and CDR2 SQIVND (reference sequence). V lost 5 bases, J lost 11 bases, and 9 bases stayed unmatched. CDR3 size: 14 residues. Here the CDR3 reads CASSPGQGALRAFF. The CDR3 nucleotides read TGTGCCAGTAGTCCGGGACAGGGGGCGCTTCGGGCTTTCTTT. The full variable domain, completed using reference TRBV19 and TRBJ1-1, is DGGITQSPKYLFRKEGQNVTLSCEQNLNHDAMYWYRQDPGQGLRLIYYSQIVNDFQKGDIAEGYSVSREKKESFPLTVTSAQKNPTAFYLCASSPGQGALRAFFGQGTRLTVV.

This clonotype was observed many times. The rearrangement uses TRBV5-6 and TRBJ2-7; the D call may be TRBD1 or TRBD2 (6 bases each). The CDR3 runs to 15 residues. In germline, CDR1 is SGHDT, CDR2 YYEEEE. V dropped 1 base and J dropped 2 bases, with 13 bases sitting between them. CDR3 sequence (DNA): TGTGCCAGCAGCTTGCCGGGGGCGTCGGCCTACGAGCAGTACTTC. Translation: CASSLPGASAYEQYF. The whole variable domain, remainder taken from reference TRBV5-6 and TRBJ2-7, is DAGVTQSPTHLIKTRGQQVTLRCSPKSGHDTVSWYQQALGQGPQFIFQYYEEEERQRGNFPDRFSGHQFPNYSSELNVNALLLGDSALYLCASSLPGASAYEQYFGPGTRLTVT.

The chain joins TRBV4-3 to TRBJ2-1; D is unclear. CDR1 is LGHNA and CDR2 is YSLEER in the germline V gene. V shed 1 base and J shed 3 bases, with 10 bases lying between them. This CDR3 has 15 residues. The CDR3 DNA is TGCGCCAGCAGCCAAGCATTAGACATCTACAATGAGCAGTTCTTC. Encoded protein: CASSQALDIYNEQFF.

The chain carries TRBV6-5 and TRBJ2-2; the match to TRBD2 covers 12 bases. This CDR3 contains 18 residues. Trimming took 2 bases from V and 6 from J; bases not matched to a gene: 10. CDR1 is MNHEY, CDR2 SVGAGI, per germline. The CDR3 bases are TGTGCCAGCAGTTACGGACTAGCGGGGATGACTTCCGCCGGGGAGCTGTTTTTT. Its translation is CASSYGLAGMTSAGELFF.

This clonotype has only a few counts. The chain recombines TRBV28 with TRBJ2-7, with 10 nucleotides matching TRBD1. After removal of 5 bases from V and 4 bases from J, the junction contained 11 bases not matched to a gene. This CDR3 is built from 16 residues. Looked up from germline, CDR1 is MDHEN and CDR2 is SYDVKM. Here the CDR3 DNA reads TGTGCCAGCAGTATTGAACCGGGACAGGGGTTGTACGAGCAGTACTTC. The encoded protein is CASSIEPGQGLYEQYF.

This clonotype has at least ten counts. V and J are TRBV29-1 and TRBJ1-1; D is uncertain. CDR3 length: 13 amino acids. V was clipped by 3 bases and J by 4 bases, with 12 bases between them. Germline CDR1 and CDR2: SQVTM and ANQGSEA. CDR3 residues: CSVDREGFTEAFF. CDR3 bases: TGCAGCGTTGATAGGGAGGGATTCACTGAAGCTTTCTTT.

There are a few counts of this clonotype. The J gene is TRBJ2-1, the V gene TRBV9, with D possibly being TRBD1 (9 bases). This CDR3 is 17 amino acids long. The V end was cut by 4 bases, the J end by 3 bases, with 20 bases between. Germline V lookup: CDR1 SGDLS, CDR2 YYNGEE. CDR3 loop: CASSPGGGTGHYNEQFF. The CDR3 DNA is TGTGCCAGCAGCCCCGGGGGGGGGACAGGGCACTACAATGAGCAGTTCTTC.